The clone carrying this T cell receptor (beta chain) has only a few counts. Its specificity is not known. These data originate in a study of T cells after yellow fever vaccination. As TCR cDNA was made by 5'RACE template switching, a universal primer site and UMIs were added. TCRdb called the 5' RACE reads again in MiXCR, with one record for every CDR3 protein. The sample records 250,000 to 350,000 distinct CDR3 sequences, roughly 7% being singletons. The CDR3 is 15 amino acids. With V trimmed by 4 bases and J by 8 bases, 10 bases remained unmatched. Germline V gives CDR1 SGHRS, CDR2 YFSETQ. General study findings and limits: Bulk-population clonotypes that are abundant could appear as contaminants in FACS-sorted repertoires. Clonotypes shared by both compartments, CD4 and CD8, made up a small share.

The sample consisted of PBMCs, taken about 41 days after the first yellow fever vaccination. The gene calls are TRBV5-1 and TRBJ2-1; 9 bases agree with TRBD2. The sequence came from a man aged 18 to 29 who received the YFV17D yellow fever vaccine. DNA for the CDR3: TGCGCCAGCAGCGATGCGGGGGGGCCCGTGGATGAGCAGTTCTTC. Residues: CASSDAGGPVDEQFF.